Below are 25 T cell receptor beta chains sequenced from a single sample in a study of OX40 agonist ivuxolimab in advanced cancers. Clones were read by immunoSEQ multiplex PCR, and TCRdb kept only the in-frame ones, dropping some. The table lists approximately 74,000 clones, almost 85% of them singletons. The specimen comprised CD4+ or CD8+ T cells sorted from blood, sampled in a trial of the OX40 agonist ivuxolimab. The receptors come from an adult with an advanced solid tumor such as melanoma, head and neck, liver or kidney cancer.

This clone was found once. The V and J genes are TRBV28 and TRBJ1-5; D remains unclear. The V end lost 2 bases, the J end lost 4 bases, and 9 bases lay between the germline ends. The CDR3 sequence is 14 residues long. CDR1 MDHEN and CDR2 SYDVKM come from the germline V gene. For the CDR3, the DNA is TGTGCCAGCAGTTTAATAGCTCCTAATCAGCCCCAGCATTTT. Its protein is CASSLIAPNQPQHF.

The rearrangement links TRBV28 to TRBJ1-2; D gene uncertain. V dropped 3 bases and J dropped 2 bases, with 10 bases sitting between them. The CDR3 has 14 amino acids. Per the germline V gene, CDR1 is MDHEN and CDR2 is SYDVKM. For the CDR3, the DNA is TGTGCCAGCAGTTTTCGGATAGGGAACTATGGCTACACCTTC. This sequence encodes CASSFRIGNYGYTF.

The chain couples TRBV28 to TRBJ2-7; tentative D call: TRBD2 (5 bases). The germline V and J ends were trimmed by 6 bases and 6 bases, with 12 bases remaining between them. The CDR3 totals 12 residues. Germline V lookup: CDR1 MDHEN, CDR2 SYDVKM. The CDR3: CASSPPSTEQYF. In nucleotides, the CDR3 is TGTGCCAGCAGCCCCCCTAGCACCGAGCAGTACTTC.

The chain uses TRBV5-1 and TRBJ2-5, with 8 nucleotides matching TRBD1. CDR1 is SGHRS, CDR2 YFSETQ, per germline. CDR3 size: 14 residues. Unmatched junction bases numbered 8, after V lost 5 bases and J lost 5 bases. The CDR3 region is CASRGQGATETQYF. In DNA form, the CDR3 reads TGCGCCAGCAGAGGGCAGGGGGCGACGGAGACCCAGTACTTC.

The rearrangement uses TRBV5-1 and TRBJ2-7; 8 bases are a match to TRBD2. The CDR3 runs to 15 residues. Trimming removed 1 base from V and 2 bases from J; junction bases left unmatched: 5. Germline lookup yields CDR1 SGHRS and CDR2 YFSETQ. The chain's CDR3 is CASSLLSGDPYEQYF. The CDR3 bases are TGCGCCAGCAGCTTGCTTAGCGGGGACCCCTACGAGCAGTACTTC.

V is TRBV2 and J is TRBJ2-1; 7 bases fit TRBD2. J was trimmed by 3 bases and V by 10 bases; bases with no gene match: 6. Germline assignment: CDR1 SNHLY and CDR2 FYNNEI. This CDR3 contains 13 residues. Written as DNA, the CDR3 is TGTGCCACCTCGTTAGCGGGCTACAATGAGCAGTTCTTC. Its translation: CATSLAGYNEQFF.

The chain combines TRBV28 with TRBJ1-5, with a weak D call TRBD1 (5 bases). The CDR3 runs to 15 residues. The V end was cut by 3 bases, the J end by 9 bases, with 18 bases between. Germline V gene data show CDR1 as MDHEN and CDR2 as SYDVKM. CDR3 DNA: TGTGCCAGCAGTTTCCCTGACAGAGACCTAGGGCCCCAGCATTTT. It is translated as CASSFPDRDLGPQHF.

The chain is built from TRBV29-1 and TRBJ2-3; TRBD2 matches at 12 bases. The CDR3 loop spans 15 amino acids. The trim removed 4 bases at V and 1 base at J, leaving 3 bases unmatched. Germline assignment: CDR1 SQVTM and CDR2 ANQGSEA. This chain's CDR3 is CSVASSGGGTDTQYF. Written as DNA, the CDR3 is TGCAGCGTTGCGTCTAGCGGGGGGGGCACAGATACGCAGTATTTT.

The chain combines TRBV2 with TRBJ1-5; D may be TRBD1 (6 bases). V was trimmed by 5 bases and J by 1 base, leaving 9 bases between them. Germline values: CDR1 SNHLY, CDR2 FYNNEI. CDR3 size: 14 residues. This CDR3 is CASSSGASNQPQHF. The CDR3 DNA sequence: TGTGCCAGCAGTTCGGGGGCAAGCAATCAGCCCCAGCATTTT.

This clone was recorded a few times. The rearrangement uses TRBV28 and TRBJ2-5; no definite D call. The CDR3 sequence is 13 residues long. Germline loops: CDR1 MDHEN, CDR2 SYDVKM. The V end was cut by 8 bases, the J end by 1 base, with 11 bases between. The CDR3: CASLEAVQETQYF. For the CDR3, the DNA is TGTGCCAGCCTTGAGGCAGTCCAAGAGACCCAGTACTTC. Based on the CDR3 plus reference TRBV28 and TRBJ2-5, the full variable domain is DVKVTQSSRYLVKRTGEKVFLECVQDMDHENMFWYRQDPGLGLRLIYFSYDVKMKEKGDIPEGYSVSREKKERFSLILESASTNQTSMYLCASLEAVQETQYFGPGTRLLVL.

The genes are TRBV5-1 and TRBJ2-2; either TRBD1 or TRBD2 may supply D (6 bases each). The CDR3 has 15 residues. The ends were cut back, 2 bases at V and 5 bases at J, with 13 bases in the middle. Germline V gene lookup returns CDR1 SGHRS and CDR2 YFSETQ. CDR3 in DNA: TGCGCCAGCAGCTTATCGGGGGCTGGTACCGGGGAGCTGTTTTTT. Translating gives CASSLSGAGTGELFF.

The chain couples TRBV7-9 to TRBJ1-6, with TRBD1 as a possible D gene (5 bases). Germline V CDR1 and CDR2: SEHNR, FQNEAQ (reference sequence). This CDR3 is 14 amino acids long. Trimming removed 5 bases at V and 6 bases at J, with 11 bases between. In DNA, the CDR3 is TGTGCCAGCAGCCAGGGCAGAAGTAATTCACCCCTCCACTTT. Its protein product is CASSQGRSNSPLHF.

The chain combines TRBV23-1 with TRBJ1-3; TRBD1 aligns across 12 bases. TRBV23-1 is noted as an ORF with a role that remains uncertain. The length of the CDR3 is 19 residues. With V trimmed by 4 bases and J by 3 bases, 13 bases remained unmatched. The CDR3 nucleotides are TGCGCCAGCAGTCCTCTACCGGGACAGGGGGCGCGGGGTGGAAACACCATATATTTT. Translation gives CASSPLPGQGARGGNTIYF.

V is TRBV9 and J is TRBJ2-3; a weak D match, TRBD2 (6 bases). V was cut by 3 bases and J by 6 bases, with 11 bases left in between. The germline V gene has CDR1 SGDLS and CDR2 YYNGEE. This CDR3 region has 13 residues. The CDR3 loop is CASSGSGADTQYF. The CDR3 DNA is TGTGCCAGCAGCGGTAGCGGTGCGGATACGCAGTATTTT.

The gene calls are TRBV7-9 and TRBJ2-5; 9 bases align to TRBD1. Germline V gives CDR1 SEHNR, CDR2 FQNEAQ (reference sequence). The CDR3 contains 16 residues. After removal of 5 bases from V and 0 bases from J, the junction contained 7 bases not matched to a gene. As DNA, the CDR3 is TGTGCCAGCAGCCGCCAGGACAGGGGCAACCAAGAGACCCAGTACTTC. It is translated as CASSRQDRGNQETQYF.

The CDR3 DNA reads TGTGCCAGCAGTGAAGTGCCGAATAATTCACCCCTCCACTTT. Protein: CASSEVPNNSPLHF. The chain joins TRBV2 to TRBJ1-6; D not resolved. V lost 1 base, J lost 5 bases, and 6 bases lay in between. The V gene's germline CDR1 is SNHLY and CDR2 FYNNEI. The CDR3 is 14 amino acids.

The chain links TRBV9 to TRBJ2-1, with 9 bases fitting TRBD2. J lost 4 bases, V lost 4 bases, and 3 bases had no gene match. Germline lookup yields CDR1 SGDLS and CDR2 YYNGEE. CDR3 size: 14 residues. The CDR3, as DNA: TGTGCCAGCAGCATAAGCGGGGGGTACAATGAGCAGTTCTTC. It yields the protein CASSISGGYNEQFF.

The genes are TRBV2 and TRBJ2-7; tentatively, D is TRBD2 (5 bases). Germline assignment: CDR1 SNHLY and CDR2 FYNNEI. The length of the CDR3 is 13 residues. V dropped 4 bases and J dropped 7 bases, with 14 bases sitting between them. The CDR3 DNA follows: TGTGCCAGCAGTGGATCAGGTCGGGGAGAGCAGTACTTC. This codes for CASSGSGRGEQYF.

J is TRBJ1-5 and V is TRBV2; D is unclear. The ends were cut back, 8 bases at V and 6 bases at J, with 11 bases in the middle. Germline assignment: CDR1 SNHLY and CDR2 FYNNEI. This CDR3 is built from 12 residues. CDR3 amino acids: CASSYSTQPQHF. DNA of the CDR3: TGTGCCAGCTCCTACAGTACTCAGCCCCAGCATTTT. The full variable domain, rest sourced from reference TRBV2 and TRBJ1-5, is EPEVTQTPSHQVTQMGQEVILRCVPISNHLYFYWYRQILGQKVEFLVSFYNNEISEKSEIFDDQFSVERPDGSNFTLKIRSTKLEDSAMYFCASSYSTQPQHFGDGTRLSIL.

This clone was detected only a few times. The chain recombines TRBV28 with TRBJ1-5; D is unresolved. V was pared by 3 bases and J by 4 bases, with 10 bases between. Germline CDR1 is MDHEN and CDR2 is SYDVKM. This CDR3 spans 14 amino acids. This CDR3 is CASSFGNPNQPQHF. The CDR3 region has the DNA TGTGCCAGCAGTTTTGGCAACCCGAATCAGCCCCAGCATTTT.

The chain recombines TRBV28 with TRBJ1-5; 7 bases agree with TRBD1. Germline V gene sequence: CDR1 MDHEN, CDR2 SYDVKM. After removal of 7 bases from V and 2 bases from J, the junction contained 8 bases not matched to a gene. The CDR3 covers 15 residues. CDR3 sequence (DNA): TGTGCCAGCAAAGGGGGCGGATTGGGCAATCAGCCCCAGCATTTT. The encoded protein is CASKGGGLGNQPQHF.

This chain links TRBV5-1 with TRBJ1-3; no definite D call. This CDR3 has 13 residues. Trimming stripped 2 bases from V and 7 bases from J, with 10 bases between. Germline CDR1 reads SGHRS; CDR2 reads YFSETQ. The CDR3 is CASSFGPTNTIYF. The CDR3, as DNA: TGCGCCAGCAGCTTTGGACCGACGAACACCATATATTTT.

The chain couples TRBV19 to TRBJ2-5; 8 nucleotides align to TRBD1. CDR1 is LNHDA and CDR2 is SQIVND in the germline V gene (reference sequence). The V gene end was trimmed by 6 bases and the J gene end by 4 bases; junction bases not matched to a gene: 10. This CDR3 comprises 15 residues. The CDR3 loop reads CASSRTGIDRETQYF. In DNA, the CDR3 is TGTGCCAGTAGCCGGACAGGGATAGATCGAGAGACCCAGTACTTC.

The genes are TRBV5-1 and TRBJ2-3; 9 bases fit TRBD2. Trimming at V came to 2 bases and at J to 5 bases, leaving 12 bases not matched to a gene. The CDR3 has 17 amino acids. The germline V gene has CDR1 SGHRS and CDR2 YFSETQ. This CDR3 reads CASSFATSGYSGDTQYF. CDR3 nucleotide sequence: TGCGCCAGCAGCTTCGCGACTAGCGGATATTCTGGAGATACGCAGTATTTT.

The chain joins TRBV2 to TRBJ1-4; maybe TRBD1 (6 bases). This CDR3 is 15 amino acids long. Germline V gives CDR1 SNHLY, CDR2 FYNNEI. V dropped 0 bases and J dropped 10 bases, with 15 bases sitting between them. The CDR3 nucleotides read TGTGCCAGCAGTGAAGCGCGGGGGGGCCACGGAAAACTGTTTTTT. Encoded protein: CASSEARGGHGKLFF.